Presented here are 31 T cell receptor beta chains from one specimen sequenced in a study of T cell responses to AZD1222 COVID-19 vaccine. Profiling relied on immunoSEQ multiplex PCR, and the TCRdb table lists in-frame clones only, not all of them. The data contain some 120,000 clones, more than 70% of them singletons. Sequencing was performed on peripheral blood, taken on day 0 of AZD1222 vaccination. These receptors were obtained from an adult in good health.

This clone has only a few counts. J is TRBJ1-5 and V is TRBV19; no clear D. The CDR3 runs 15 residues. Germline CDR1 reads LNHDA; CDR2 reads SQIVND (reference sequence). Trimming took off 7 bases at V and 3 bases at J, with 16 bases between the two ends. The CDR3 protein is CASTPFFSSNQPQHF. The CDR3 DNA sequence: TGTGCCAGTACCCCATTTTTCTCCTCCAATCAGCCCCAGCATTTT.

This clone was recorded once. The chain links TRBV25-1 to TRBJ2-3; TRBD2 matches 8 bases. Germline V gene sequence: CDR1 MGHDK, CDR2 SYGVNS. The CDR3 totals 17 residues. With 5 bases clipped from V and 1 base from J, the junction kept 11 bases outside the gene matches. The CDR3 loop reads CASSTLGILAGTDTQYF. In DNA, the CDR3 is TGTGCCAGCAGTACCCTTGGGATACTAGCGGGCACAGATACGCAGTATTTT.

This clone was seen more than once but under ten times. The V call is TRBV28, the J call TRBJ1-6; no clear D. The CDR3 has 13 residues. V was shortened by 7 bases and J by 3 bases, with 7 bases between the two germline ends. The germline gives CDR1 MDHEN, CDR2 SYDVKM. This CDR3 is CASKGGYNSPLHF. In DNA, the CDR3 is TGTGCCAGCAAAGGTGGCTATAATTCACCCCTCCACTTT.

V gene TRBV21-1 combines with J gene TRBJ1-1; the table's TRBD1 call for D was not verified on the DNA. TRBV21-1 is shown as a pseudogene. This CDR3 region has 13 residues. CDR3 protein: CASSKGADTEAFF. In DNA, the CDR3 is TGTGCCAGCAGCAAGGGGGCTGACACTGAAGCTTTCTTT.

In this sample, this clone turned up once. The chain uses TRBV20-1 and TRBJ2-7; unclear D gene. Germline values: CDR1 DFQATT, CDR2 SNEGSKA (reference sequence). Trimming removed 7 bases at V and 2 bases at J, with 9 bases between. The CDR3 extends over 11 amino acids. The CDR3 spells CSGFTAYEQYF. DNA for the CDR3: TGCAGTGGCTTCACAGCCTACGAGCAGTACTTC.

The genes are TRBV20-1 and TRBJ1-2; D gene ambiguous. With 3 bases removed from V and 2 bases from J, the gap between germline ends came to 10 bases. Germline assignment: CDR1 DFQATT and CDR2 SNEGSKA (reference sequence). The CDR3 consists of 13 residues. CDR3 nucleotides: TGCAGTGCTAGTCGGGAGGGCAACTATGGCTACACCTTC. It encodes CSASREGNYGYTF.

The chain couples TRBV2 to TRBJ2-7; TRBD2 might be the D (5 bases). Trimming took off 0 bases at V and 9 bases at J, with 6 bases between the two ends. This CDR3 has 11 residues. CDR1 is SNHLY, CDR2 FYNNEI, per germline. The DNA for the CDR3 is TGTGCCAGCAGTGAAGCGGCGGGGCAGTACTTC. Protein sequence: CASSEAAGQYF.

V usage is TRBV19 and J usage is TRBJ1-4, with a tentative D call TRBD1 (5 bases). V was trimmed by 5 bases and J by 5 bases, leaving 15 bases between them. From germline, CDR1 is LNHDA and CDR2 SQIVND (reference sequence). The CDR3 length is 15 residues. The CDR3 sequence: CASSGDLAANEKLFF. CDR3 coding DNA: TGTGCCAGTAGTGGGGACCTAGCAGCCAATGAAAAACTGTTTTTT.

The V and J genes are TRBV6-1 and TRBJ2-1; 10 nucleotides align to TRBD2. V shed 2 bases, J shed 15 bases, and the junction held 10 bases outside the gene matches. Germline CDR1 MNHNS, CDR2 SASEGT. CDR3 length equals 14 residues. CDR3 DNA sequence: TGTGCCAGCAGTGAAATAGCGGGAGGCCTCAGGGCGTTCTTC. Amino acids: CASSEIAGGLRAFF.

This chain connects TRBV6-1 to TRBJ1-1, with 7 bases lining up with TRBD1. Germline lookup yields CDR1 MNHNS and CDR2 SASEGT. J was trimmed by 3 bases and V by 5 bases; bases with no gene match: 6. The length of the CDR3 is 14 residues. Written as DNA, the CDR3 is TGTGCCAGCAGTTGGACAGGTGGGGACACTGAAGCTTTCTTT. Translating it yields CASSWTGGDTEAFF.

The chain recombines TRBV27 with TRBJ2-7; TRBD1 agrees at 10 bases. Unmatched junction bases numbered 10, after V lost 7 bases and J lost 4 bases. CDR1 and CDR2 (germline): MNHEY, SMNVEV (reference sequence). The CDR3 has 15 amino acids. The CDR3: CASTPWDRGTYEQYF. The CDR3 DNA follows: TGTGCCAGCACTCCTTGGGACAGGGGTACATACGAGCAGTACTTC.

The chain links TRBV15 to TRBJ1-1, with D perhaps TRBD1 (5 bases). The CDR3 runs 15 residues. V lost 1 base to trimming and J lost 5 bases, with 14 bases between them. Per the germline V gene, CDR1 is LNHNV and CDR2 is YYDKDF (reference sequence). CDR3 nucleotides: TGTGCCACCAGCAGAGTTGGGGCAGGCCGGACTGAAGCTTTCTTT. It is translated as CATSRVGAGRTEAFF.

V and J are TRBV6-1 and TRBJ2-7, with 9 bases identical to TRBD2. CDR1 is MNHNS and CDR2 is SASEGT in the germline V gene. The CDR3 consists of 14 residues. Trimming cost V 3 bases and J 3 bases; bases outside gene matches: 3. CDR3 nucleotide sequence: TGTGCCAGCAGTGAGGCGGGGGGGCACTACGAGCAGTACTTC. Translated: CASSEAGGHYEQYF.

There are a few counts of this clone. The rearrangement links TRBV18 to TRBJ2-7; no clear D. The CDR3 is made up of 13 amino acids. The germline V and J ends were trimmed by 2 bases and 6 bases, with 11 bases remaining between them. Germline V gene sequence: CDR1 KGHSH, CDR2 LQKENI. This CDR3 reads CASSPGFLGEQYF. The CDR3 DNA is TGTGCCAGCTCACCAGGATTCCTGGGCGAGCAGTACTTC.

The gene calls are TRBV29-1 and TRBJ2-3; 7 nucleotides agree with TRBD1. The CDR3 has 13 amino acids. Germline assignment: CDR1 SQVTM and CDR2 ANQGSEA. V lost 6 bases and J lost 6; bases outside the gene matches: 9. Here the CDR3 DNA reads TGCAGCGTACTGACAGGGAAAGCGGATACGCAGTATTTT. Amino acid sequence: CSVLTGKADTQYF.

The V call is TRBV27, the J call TRBJ1-6; D might be TRBD1 (5 bases). Trimming removed 4 bases from V and 14 bases from J, with 18 bases in between. The CDR3 length is 14 residues. CDR1 and CDR2 (germline): MNHEY, SMNVEV (reference sequence). In nucleotides, the CDR3 is TGTGCCAGCAGTTCGGACGGACACCTAGGGACCCTCCACTTT. Translated: CASSSDGHLGTLHF.

The chain recombines TRBV2 with TRBJ1-2; TRBD1 agrees at 11 bases. Germline V gene lookup returns CDR1 SNHLY and CDR2 FYNNEI. The CDR3 is 16 amino acids. Losses at the gene ends were 3 bases for V and 4 bases for J; bases not matched to a gene: 7. CDR3 amino acids: CASSERTGGAVYGYTF. CDR3 DNA sequence: TGTGCCAGCAGTGAGAGGACAGGGGGCGCCGTCTATGGCTACACCTTC.

CDR3 nucleotides: TGTGCCAGCAGTTACGGGGCAGGGGTAAAGGGCAATCAGCCCCAGCATTTT. Translating gives CASSYGAGVKGNQPQHF. The rearrangement uses TRBV6-2 or TRBV6-3 and TRBJ1-5; D is perhaps TRBD1 (6 bases). CDR3 size: 17 residues. Germline CDR1 is MNHEY and CDR2 is SVGEGT. The ends were cut back, 2 bases at V and 2 bases at J, with 16 bases in the middle.

As for this clone: Within the sample, other DNA sequences also encode this same CDR3. The chain has TRBV6-1 and TRBJ2-4, with 7 bases matching TRBD2. This CDR3 is 20 amino acids long. Germline V lookup: CDR1 MNHNS, CDR2 SASEGT. Unmatched junction bases numbered 18, after V lost 4 bases and J lost 0 bases. The CDR3 DNA follows: TGTGCCAGCAGTGCAGGGCCCGAGCGGGGATCGTATCTAGCCAAAAACATTCAGTACTTC. Its protein is CASSAGPERGSYLAKNIQYF.

This clone was counted between two and nine times. The CDR3 sequence: CASSLYGLAGVNEQFF. DNA of the CDR3: TGTGCCAGCAGCTTATATGGACTAGCGGGAGTCAATGAGCAGTTCTTC. J is TRBJ2-1 and V is TRBV7-3; 13 nucleotides align to TRBD2. V shed 2 bases, J shed 6 bases, and the junction held 4 bases outside the gene matches. CDR3 length: 16 amino acids. Germline V CDR1 and CDR2: SGHTA, FQGTGA. Using reference TRBV7-3 and TRBJ2-1 for the parts outside the CDR3, the full variable domain is GAGVSQTPSNKVTEKGKYVELRCDPISGHTALYWYRQSLGQGPEFLIYFQGTGAADDSGLPNDRFFAVRPEGSVSTLKIQRTERGDSAVYLCASSLYGLAGVNEQFFGPGTRLTVL.

This chain connects TRBV14 to TRBJ1-5, with D tentatively TRBD1 (6 bases). Trimming left V 6 bases short and J 1 base short, with 10 bases between. The V gene's germline CDR1 is SGHDN and CDR2 FVKESK. The CDR3 contains 14 residues. The DNA of the CDR3 is TGTGCCAGCAGTATAGGGGGAAGCAATCAGCCCCAGCATTTT. Amino acids: CASSIGGSNQPQHF.

V is TRBV7-2 and J is TRBJ1-2; 12 bases map to TRBD1. Germline CDR1 and CDR2: SGHTA and FQGNSA. The CDR3 contains 18 residues. Trimming removed 5 bases from V and 3 bases from J; junction bases left unmatched: 13. The CDR3 protein is CASSPGTGQGAPYYGYTF. CDR3 sequence (DNA): TGTGCCAGCAGCCCCGGGACGGGACAGGGGGCCCCCTACTATGGCTACACCTTC.

J is TRBJ1-4 and V is TRBV7-2; D call uncertain. The CDR3 length is 17 residues. Germline-derived CDR1 and CDR2 are SGHTA and FQGNSA. V lost 1 base to trimming and J lost 0 bases, with 12 bases between them. The CDR3 loop is CASSLGLRASTNEKLFF. The CDR3 region has the DNA TGTGCCAGCAGCTTAGGTTTGAGGGCATCAACTAATGAAAAACTGTTTTTT.

As DNA, the CDR3 is TGTGCCACCAGTGATTTCAGGGGGGGAGAAGAGACCCAGTACTTC. Translated: CATSDFRGGEETQYF. The chain employs TRBV24-1 and TRBJ2-5; tentatively, D is TRBD1 or TRBD2 (7 bases each). The germline V gene has CDR1 KGHDR and CDR2 SFDVKD. Trimming stripped 1 base from V and 3 bases from J, with 11 bases between. The CDR3 contains 15 residues.

V and J are TRBV9 and TRBJ1-3; D is perhaps TRBD1 (6 bases). The CDR3 has 15 amino acids. V lost 5 bases and J lost 1, with 13 bases in between. Per germline, CDR1 SGDLS and CDR2 YYNGEE. CDR3 sequence: CASRPGGGSGNTIYF. The CDR3 nucleotides read TGTGCCAGCAGGCCCGGAGGGGGATCTGGAAACACCATATATTTT.

The chain has TRBV7-3 and TRBJ2-7; 8 bases are shared with TRBD2. Trimming took 4 bases from V and 3 from J; bases not matched to a gene: 5. The CDR3 contains 14 residues. Germline V gives CDR1 SGHTA, CDR2 FQGTGA. The CDR3 DNA follows: TGTGCCAGCAGCTCCAGCGGGGGAGGCTACGAGCAGTACTTC. Its translation is CASSSSGGGYEQYF.

The V gene is TRBV5-1, the J gene TRBJ1-4; D ambiguous. The CDR3 consists of 17 residues. Germline V gene data show CDR1 as SGHRS and CDR2 as YFSETQ. The V and J ends lost 5 bases and 0 bases respectively, with 17 bases between them. In DNA form, the CDR3 reads TGCGCCAGCAGTCGAGTCCCAACCCAGGCAACTAATGAAAAACTGTTTTTT. It encodes CASSRVPTQATNEKLFF.

The chain links TRBV7-3 to TRBJ2-2; no clear D. Trimming shortened V by 5 bases and J by 7 bases, and 5 bases separated the two germline ends. Germline V gives CDR1 SGHTA, CDR2 FQGTGA. This CDR3 region has 11 residues. CDR3 protein: CASSRYGELFF. The CDR3 DNA sequence: TGTGCCAGCAGCCGATACGGGGAGCTGTTTTTT.

The chain uses TRBV11-2 and TRBJ1-6; D gene uncertain. The CDR3 consists of 16 residues. In germline, CDR1 is SGHAT, CDR2 FQNNGV. V shed 4 bases and J shed 8 bases, with 18 bases lying between them. The CDR3 here is CASSSSRGGLYSPLHF. The CDR3 nucleotides read TGTGCCAGCAGCTCTTCTCGAGGAGGGCTGTATTCACCCCTCCACTTT.

This sequence joins TRBV4-2 and TRBJ2-7; 8 bases agree with TRBD1. Germline V gene lookup returns CDR1 LGHNA and CDR2 YNFKEQ. V trimming: 6 bases; J trimming: 3 bases; junction bases outside the gene matches: 4. The CDR3 extends over 13 amino acids. CDR3 region: CASRGQGFYEQYF. The CDR3 nucleotides are TGTGCCAGCAGAGGACAGGGCTTCTACGAGCAGTACTTC.

The chain combines TRBV27 with TRBJ1-4; no definite D call. CDR3 length: 13 residues. Trimming stripped 4 bases from V and 4 bases from J, with 7 bases between. Germline CDR1 reads MNHEY; CDR2 reads SMNVEV (reference sequence). CDR3 in DNA: TGTGCCAGCAGTTCTTCATATAATGAAAAACTGTTTTTT. It yields the protein CASSSSYNEKLFF.